The rows below give T cell receptor beta chains drawn from one sample of a study of early T cells in non-severe SARS-CoV-2 infection. TCRdb fed the 5' RACE reads into MiXCR, producing one record per CDR3 protein. The profile shows about 55,000 distinct CDR3 sequences, 14% to 15% of them singletons. Specimen: whole blood, collected at baseline. All receptors come from an adult who was a healthcare worker with PCR-confirmed SARS-CoV-2 infection or an uninfected control (not recorded which). The CDR3 runs from the conserved cysteine through the conserved F or W. The D gene is left open where the match is weak.

J	V	D	CDR3
TRBJ2-1	TRBV5-4	.	CASSSPPTYNEQFF
TRBJ2-7	TRBV11-3	TRBD1	CASSLGQGEGNEQYF
TRBJ2-7	TRBV3-1	.	CASSHDRTDGLYEQYF
TRBJ2-3	TRBV4-1	TRBD2	CASSQVGGGGADTQYF
TRBJ2-7	TRBV28	TRBD1	CASRHRVGTASYEQYF
TRBJ2-5	TRBV5-1	TRBD2	CASSKGTSGSQETQYF
TRBJ2-7	TRBV28	.	CASSLSGDYYEQYF
TRBJ2-1	TRBV3-1	.	CASSFSRDEQFF
TRBJ2-7	TRBV4-2	.	CASSQGINLGLTYEQYF
TRBJ2-1	TRBV7-9	TRBD2	CASSSSGLAANEQFF
TRBJ1-1	TRBV29-1	.	CSVSNSDRSEAFF
TRBJ2-3	TRBV29-1	.	CSVSEGTDTQYF
TRBJ1-1	TRBV12-3/TRBV12-4	.	CASSYSNTEAFF
TRBJ2-3	TRBV18	.	CASSRRREADTQYF
TRBJ2-7	TRBV9	.	CASSVDSGHAYEQYF
TRBJ2-7	TRBV6-5	TRBD2	CASSTGGLAGESEQYF
TRBJ2-7	TRBV18	.	CASSPSTLSYEQYF
TRBJ1-6	TRBV18	TRBD1	CASSLLVAKTGINSPLHF
TRBJ2-7	TRBV7-6	TRBD2	CASSTRLADEQYF
TRBJ1-5	TRBV19	.	CASSIEGSQPQHF
TRBJ2-3	TRBV12-3/TRBV12-4	.	CASSPRGSSSPDTQYF
TRBJ2-1	TRBV24-1	TRBD2	CATSDLSRGNEQFF
TRBJ2-1	TRBV29-1	TRBD1	CSVDRGNEQFF
TRBJ1-3	TRBV10-2	.	CASSWDSENTIYF
TRBJ2-3	TRBV7-8	.	CASSSHWTADTQYF
TRBJ2-6	TRBV11-2	.	CASNSGANVLTF
TRBJ2-1	TRBV7-9	.	CASRPSRSASSYNEQFF
TRBJ1-5	TRBV28	.	CASSLVAGQQPQHF
TRBJ2-4	TRBV20-1	.	CSARGLGSLAKNIQYF